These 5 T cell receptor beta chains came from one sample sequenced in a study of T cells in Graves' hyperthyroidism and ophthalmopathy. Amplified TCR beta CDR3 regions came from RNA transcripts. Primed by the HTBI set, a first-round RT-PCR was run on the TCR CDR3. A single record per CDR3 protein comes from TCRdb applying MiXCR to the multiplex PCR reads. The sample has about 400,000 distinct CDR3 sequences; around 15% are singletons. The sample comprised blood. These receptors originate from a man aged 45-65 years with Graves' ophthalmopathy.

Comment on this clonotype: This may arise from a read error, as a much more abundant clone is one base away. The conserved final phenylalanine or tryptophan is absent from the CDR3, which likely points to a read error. The CDR3 DNA reads as TGTGCCAGCAGTTACGGTCAGGGCGGGTTCACTGAAGCTTTCTTG. Protein product: CASSYGQGGFTEAFL. The V gene is TRBV6-2 or TRBV6-3, the J gene TRBJ1-1, with a tentative D call TRBD1 (5 bases). This CDR3 has 15 residues. V lost 2 bases to trimming and J lost 4 bases, with 14 bases between them. Germline assignment: CDR1 MNHEY and CDR2 SVGEGT.

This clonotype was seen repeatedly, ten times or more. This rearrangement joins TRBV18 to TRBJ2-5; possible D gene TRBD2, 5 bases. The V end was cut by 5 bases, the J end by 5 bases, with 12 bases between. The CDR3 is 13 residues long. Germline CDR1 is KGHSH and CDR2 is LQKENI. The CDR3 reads CASSGGISETQYF. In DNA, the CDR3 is TGTGCCAGCTCAGGAGGTATATCGGAGACCCAGTACTTC.

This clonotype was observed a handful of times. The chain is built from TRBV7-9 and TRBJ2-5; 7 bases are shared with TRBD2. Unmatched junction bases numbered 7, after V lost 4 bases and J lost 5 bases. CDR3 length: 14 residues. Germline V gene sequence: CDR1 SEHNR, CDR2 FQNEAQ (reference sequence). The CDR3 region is CASSWGGSRETQYF. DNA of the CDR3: TGTGCCAGCAGCTGGGGGGGTTCGCGGGAGACCCAGTACTTC.

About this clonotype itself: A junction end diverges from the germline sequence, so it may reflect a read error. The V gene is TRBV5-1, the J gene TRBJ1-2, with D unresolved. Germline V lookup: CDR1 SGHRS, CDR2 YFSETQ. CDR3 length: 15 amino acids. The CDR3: CASNLVSDSNYGYTF. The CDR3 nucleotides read TGCGCCAGCAACTTGGTGTCAGACTCTAACTATGGCTACACCTTC.

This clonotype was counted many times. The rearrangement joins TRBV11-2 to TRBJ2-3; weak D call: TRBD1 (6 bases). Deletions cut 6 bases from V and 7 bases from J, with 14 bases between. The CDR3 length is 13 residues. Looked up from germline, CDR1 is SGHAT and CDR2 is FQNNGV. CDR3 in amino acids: CASRERQGHTQYF. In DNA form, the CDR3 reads TGTGCCAGCAGGGAGAGGCAGGGGCATACGCAGTATTTT. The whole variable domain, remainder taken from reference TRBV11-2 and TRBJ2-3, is EAGVAQSPRYKIIEKRQSVAFWCNPISGHATLYWYQQILGQGPKLLIQFQNNGVVDDSQLPKDRFSAERLKGVDSTLKIQPAKLEDSAVYLCASRERQGHTQYFGPGTRLTVL.